This TCR beta chain was captured in a study of spatial heterogeneity in lung cancer. Turning to the study itself: Counts of TCR transcripts in tumor regions correlated strongly with a matched bulk RNA-seq T cell module score.

This clonotype was detected ten times or more. The antigen is unknown. Overall study results and limits: In tumors, expanded intratumoral alpha and beta TCR counts tracked mutation counts.

A distinct unique molecular identifier was carried by each TCR cDNA molecule. Each CDR3 protein gets one entry after TCRdb re-called the 5' RACE reads with MiXCR. Among 25,000 to 30,000 distinct CDR3 sequences listed, about 7.1% were seen once. Time point here: sample taken at primary tumor resection. Patients with untreated early-stage non-small cell lung cancer, numbering some 72, were the donors. This TCR was sampled from a male donor with early-stage non-small cell lung cancer. Sequenced here: lung tumor tissue, sampled at surgery.

The CDR3 region has the DNA TGTGCCAGCAGCTTGGGTCAGGGGGTCTACACCTTC. Its protein is CASSLGQGVYTF. The chain has TRBV7-2 and TRBJ1-2; 7 bases fit TRBD1. Per germline, CDR1 SGHTA and CDR2 FQGNSA. The CDR3 loop spans 12 amino acids. V dropped 3 bases and J dropped 10; count of bases not matched to a gene: 5. Supplemented by reference TRBV7-2 and TRBJ1-2, the full variable domain reads GAGVSQSPSNKVTEKGKDVELRCDPISGHTALYWYRQSLGQGLEFLIYFQGNSAPDKSGLPSDRFSAERTGGSVSTLTIQRTQQEDSAVYLCASSLGQGVYTFGSGTRLTVV.